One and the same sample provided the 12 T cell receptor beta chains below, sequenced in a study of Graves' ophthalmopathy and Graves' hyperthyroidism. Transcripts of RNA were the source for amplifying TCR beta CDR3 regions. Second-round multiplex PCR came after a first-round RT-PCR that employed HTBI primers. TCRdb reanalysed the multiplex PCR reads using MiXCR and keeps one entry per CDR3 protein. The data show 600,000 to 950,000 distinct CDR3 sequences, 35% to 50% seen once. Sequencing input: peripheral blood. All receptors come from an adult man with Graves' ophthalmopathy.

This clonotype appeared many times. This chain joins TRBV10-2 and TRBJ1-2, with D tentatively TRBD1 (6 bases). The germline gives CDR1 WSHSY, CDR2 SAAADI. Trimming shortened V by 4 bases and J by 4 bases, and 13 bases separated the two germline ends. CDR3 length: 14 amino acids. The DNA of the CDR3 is TGCGCCAGCAGTGCGTCAACAGGGATCTATGGCTACACCTTC. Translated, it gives CASSASTGIYGYTF.

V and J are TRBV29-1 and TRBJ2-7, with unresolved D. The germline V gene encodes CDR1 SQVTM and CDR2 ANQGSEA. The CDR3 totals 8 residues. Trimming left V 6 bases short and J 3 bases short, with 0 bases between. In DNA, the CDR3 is TGCAGCGTCTACGAGCAGTACTTC. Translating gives CSVYEQYF.

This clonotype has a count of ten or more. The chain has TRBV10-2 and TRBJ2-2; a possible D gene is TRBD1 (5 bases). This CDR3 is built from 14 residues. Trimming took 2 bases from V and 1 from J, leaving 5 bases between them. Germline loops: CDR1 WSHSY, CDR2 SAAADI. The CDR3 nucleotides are TGCGCCAGCAGTGAGACAGGGAACACCGGGGAGCTGTTTTTT. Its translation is CASSETGNTGELFF.

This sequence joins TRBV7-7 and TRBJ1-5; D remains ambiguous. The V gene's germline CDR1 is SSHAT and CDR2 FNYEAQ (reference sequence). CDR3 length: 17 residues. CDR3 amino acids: CASGLPPFLYGNQPQHF. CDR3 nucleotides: TGTGCTAGTGGTTTGCCACCTTTCCTCTACGGCAATCAGCCCCAGCATTTT.

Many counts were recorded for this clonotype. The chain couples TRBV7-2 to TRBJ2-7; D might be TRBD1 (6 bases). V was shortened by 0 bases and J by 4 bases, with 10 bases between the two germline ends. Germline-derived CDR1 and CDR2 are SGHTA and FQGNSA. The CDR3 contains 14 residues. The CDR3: CASSLAGARYEQYF. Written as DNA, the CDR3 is TGTGCCAGCAGCTTAGCGGGGGCGCGGTACGAGCAGTACTTC. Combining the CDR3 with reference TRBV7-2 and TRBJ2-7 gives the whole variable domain GAGVSQSPSNKVTEKGKDVELRCDPISGHTALYWYRQSLGQGLEFLIYFQGNSAPDKSGLPSDRFSAERTGGSVSTLTIQRTQQEDSAVYLCASSLAGARYEQYFGPGTRLTVT.

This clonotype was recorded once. In DNA form, the CDR3 reads TGCGCCAGCAGCCACCCTTCCGGGACAGGGAGGTCTGGCACTGAAGCTTTCTTT. Protein product: CASSHPSGTGRSGTEAFF. The chain combines TRBV4-1 with TRBJ1-1, with 9 bases identical to TRBD1. Germline V CDR1 and CDR2: MGHRA, YSYEKL. Trimming at V came to 3 bases and at J to 4 bases, leaving 15 bases not matched to a gene. CDR3 length equals 18 residues.

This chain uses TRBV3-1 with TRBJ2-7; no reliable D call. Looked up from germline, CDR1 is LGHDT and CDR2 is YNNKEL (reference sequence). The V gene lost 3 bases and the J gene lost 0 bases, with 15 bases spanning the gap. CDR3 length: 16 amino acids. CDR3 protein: CASSQARLGSSYEQYF. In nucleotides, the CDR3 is TGTGCCAGCAGCCAGGCTCGACTTGGAAGCTCCTACGAGCAGTACTTC.

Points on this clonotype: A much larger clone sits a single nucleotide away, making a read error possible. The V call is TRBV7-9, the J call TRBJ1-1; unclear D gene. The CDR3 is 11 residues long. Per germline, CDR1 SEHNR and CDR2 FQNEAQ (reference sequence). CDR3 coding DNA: TGTGCCAGCGGCTTTATGCCGGAAGCTTTCTTT. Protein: CASGFMPEAFF.

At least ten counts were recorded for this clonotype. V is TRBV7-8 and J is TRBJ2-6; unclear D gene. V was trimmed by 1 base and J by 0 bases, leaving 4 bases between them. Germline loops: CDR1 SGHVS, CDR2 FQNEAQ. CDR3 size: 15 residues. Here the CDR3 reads CASSLDSSGANVLTF. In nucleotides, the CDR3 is TGTGCCAGCAGCTTAGACAGCTCTGGGGCCAACGTCCTGACTTTC. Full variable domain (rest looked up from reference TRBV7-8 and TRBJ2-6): GAGVSQSPRYKVAKRGQDVALRCDPISGHVSLFWYQQALGQGPEFLTYFQNEAQLDKSGLPSDRFFAERPEGSVSTLKIQRTQQEDSAVYLCASSLDSSGANVLTFGAGSRLTVL.

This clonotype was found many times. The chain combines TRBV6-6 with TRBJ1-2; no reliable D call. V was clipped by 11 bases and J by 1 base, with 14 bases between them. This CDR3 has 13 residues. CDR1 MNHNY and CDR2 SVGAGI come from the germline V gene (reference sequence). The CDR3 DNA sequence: TGTGCCCTCCTCCCCGGCCGTAACTATGGCTACACCTTC. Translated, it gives CALLPGRNYGYTF.

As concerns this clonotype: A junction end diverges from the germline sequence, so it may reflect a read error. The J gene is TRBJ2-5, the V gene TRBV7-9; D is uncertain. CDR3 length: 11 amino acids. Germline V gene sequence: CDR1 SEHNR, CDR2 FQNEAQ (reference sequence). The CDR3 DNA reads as TGTGCCTGCAGCTTGTCGCAGACCCAGTACTTC. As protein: CACSLSQTQYF.

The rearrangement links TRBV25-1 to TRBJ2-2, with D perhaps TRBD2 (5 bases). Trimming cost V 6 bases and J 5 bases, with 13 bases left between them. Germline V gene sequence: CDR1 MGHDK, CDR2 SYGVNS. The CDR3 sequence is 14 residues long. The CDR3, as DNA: TGTGCCAGCAGCTCCCCCCCGGGGACCGGGGAGCTGTTTTTT. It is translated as CASSSPPGTGELFF.